Following are 15 T cell receptor beta chains from one sample sequenced in a study of Graves' ophthalmopathy and Graves' hyperthyroidism. RNA transcripts served as template for amplifying TCR beta CDR3 sequences. HTBI-primed first-round RT-PCR preceded second-round multiplex PCR. TCRdb passed the multiplex PCR reads through MiXCR, listing each CDR3 protein once. The table includes 200,000 to 250,000 distinct CDR3 sequences, around a fifth detected once. Sequencing was carried out using peripheral blood. These receptors all stem from a woman between 45 and 60 years old with Graves' ophthalmopathy.

This clonotype was seen ten or more times. This chain connects TRBV20-1 to TRBJ1-6; no reliable D call. V lost 2 bases, J lost 11 bases, and 22 bases lay in between. This CDR3 spans 16 amino acids. CDR1 and CDR2 (germline): DFQATT, SNEGSKA (reference sequence). The CDR3 bases are TGCAGTGCTAGATCTCCTTTGGCAGGCCCCAGAGCACCCCTCCACTTT. Protein product: CSARSPLAGPRAPLHF.

This clonotype was observed a few times. This chain uses TRBV30 with TRBJ2-1, with 7 bases aligning to TRBD2. Germline V CDR1 and CDR2: GTSNPN, SVGIG (reference sequence). The trim removed 0 bases at V and 6 bases at J, leaving 5 bases unmatched. This CDR3 spans 14 amino acids. DNA for the CDR3: TGTGCCTGGAGTGTACCTAGCGGAATCAATGAGCAGTTCTTC. Protein: CAWSVPSGINEQFF.

This clonotype was seen a handful of times. The chain has TRBV4-1 and TRBJ2-5; 10 bases are shared with TRBD2. Germline V lookup: CDR1 MGHRA, CDR2 YSYEKL. Trimming removed 0 bases from V and 5 bases from J; junction bases left unmatched: 6. CDR3 length equals 16 residues. CDR3 protein: CASSQEFPSGSETQYF. Written as DNA, the CDR3 is TGCGCCAGCAGCCAAGAGTTCCCTAGCGGGAGCGAGACCCAGTACTTC.

This clonotype turned up a few times. CDR3 nucleotide sequence: TGTGCCTGGAGTGATCCGGGCACAGCTTTCTTT. Its translation is CAWSDPGTAFF. V gene TRBV30 combines with J gene TRBJ1-1; no clear D gene. Trimming left V 1 base short and J 10 bases short, with 10 bases between. The germline V gene has CDR1 GTSNPN and CDR2 SVGIG (reference sequence). This CDR3 comprises 11 residues.

This clonotype was found a few times. A read error may produce the germline difference seen at one junction end. The rearrangement joins TRBV12-3 or TRBV12-4 to TRBJ1-1; D perhaps matches TRBD1 (5 bases). The CDR3 totals 18 residues. The CDR3 coding sequence is TGTGCCGGCAGTTTAAATAGAAGGACCGGCAGGGTGAACACTGAAGCTTTCTTT. Protein product: CAGSLNRRTGRVNTEAFF.

In its sample, this clonotype was seen many times. The V gene is TRBV10-1, the J gene TRBJ2-5; D is tentatively TRBD1 or TRBD2 (6 bases each). With 11 bases removed from V and 5 bases from J, the gap between germline ends came to 21 bases. The CDR3 consists of 14 residues. The germline V gene has CDR1 WNHNN and CDR2 SYGVQD (reference sequence). CDR3 sequence (DNA): TGCGCCTCAAAACCGGGGGCCGGTAGGGAGACCCAGTACTTC. Its translation: CASKPGAGRETQYF.

This clonotype showed up many times. The chain combines TRBV7-2 with TRBJ2-5; possibly TRBD2 for D (6 bases). Germline V gene sequence: CDR1 SGHTA, CDR2 FQGNSA. The CDR3 covers 14 residues. V was cut by 3 bases and J by 4 bases, with 12 bases left in between. The CDR3 bases are TGTGCCAGCAGCTTGGCCGCGGGAAGAGAGACCCAGTACTTC. It specifies CASSLAAGRETQYF.

As concerns this clonotype: This may stem from a read error, because a much larger clone lies one nucleotide away. The gene calls are TRBV18 and TRBJ2-5; TRBD1 aligns across 7 bases. Losses at the gene ends were 3 bases for V and 3 bases for J; bases not matched to a gene: 16. CDR1 is KGHSH, CDR2 LQKENI, per germline. The CDR3 covers 18 residues. CDR3 residues: CASSPDKGAQAWEETQYF. CDR3 nucleotides: TGTGCCAGCTCACCTGATAAGGGGGCGCAGGCCTGGGAAGAGACCCAGTACTTC.

This clonotype was seen ten or more times. This CDR3 is CSVAYGTGIMNTEAFF. CDR3 nucleotides: TGCAGCGTTGCTTATGGGACAGGGATTATGAACACTGAAGCTTTCTTT. J is TRBJ1-1 and V is TRBV29-1; 9 bases map to TRBD1. Germline CDR1 reads SQVTM; CDR2 reads ANQGSEA. J was trimmed by 0 bases and V by 4 bases; bases with no gene match: 9. The CDR3 extends over 16 amino acids.

The chain couples TRBV2 to TRBJ2-6; D not resolved. This CDR3 region has 15 residues. V was cut by 4 bases and J by 0 bases, with 7 bases left in between. CDR1 SNHLY and CDR2 FYNNEI come from the germline V gene. CDR3 amino acids: CASSGEVSGANVLTF. CDR3 DNA: TGTGCCAGCAGTGGGGAAGTCTCTGGGGCCAACGTCCTGACTTTC.

This clonotype showed up many times. The chain has TRBV5-5 and TRBJ2-4; 7 positions match TRBD1. Looked up from germline, CDR1 is SGHKS and CDR2 is YYEKEE (reference sequence). The V and J ends lost 4 bases and 7 bases, in that order; junction bases with no gene match: 8. The CDR3 is made up of 14 amino acids. CDR3 coding DNA: TGTGCCAGCAGCCAGATGACAGGGTCGAACATTCAGTACTTC. It yields the protein CASSQMTGSNIQYF.

The sample holds a few counts of this clonotype. V and J are TRBV6-5 and TRBJ1-1, with D maybe TRBD1 (5 bases). The CDR3 has 16 amino acids. Germline-derived CDR1 and CDR2 are MNHEY and SVGAGI. V lost 3 bases, J lost 6 bases, and 20 bases lay in between. CDR3 protein: CASSYVGLGETSEAFF. The DNA of the CDR3 is TGTGCCAGCAGTTATGTTGGGTTAGGGGAGACCTCTGAAGCTTTCTTT.

This CDR3 is CSAPGPGTGELFF. The CDR3 DNA is TGCAGCGCTCCGGGCCCGGGCACCGGGGAGCTGTTTTTT. V gene TRBV29-1 combines with J gene TRBJ2-2; D gene ambiguous. Looked up from germline, CDR1 is SQVTM and CDR2 is ANQGSEA. The V end was cut by 7 bases, the J end by 4 bases, with 13 bases between. The CDR3 runs 13 residues.

This clonotype has ten or more counts. The chain is built from TRBV13 and TRBJ1-5; possible D gene TRBD1, 5 bases. V gave up 3 bases and J gave up 5 bases, with 11 bases separating them. The V gene's germline CDR1 is PRHDT and CDR2 FYEKMQ (reference sequence). The CDR3 spans 14 residues. This CDR3 reads CASSFGRGDQPQHF. CDR3 bases: TGTGCCAGCAGCTTTGGAAGAGGGGATCAGCCCCAGCATTTT.

In its sample, this clonotype was seen many times. The rearrangement joins TRBV25-1 to TRBJ1-1; no definite D call. Trimming stripped 8 bases from V and 4 bases from J, with 20 bases between. This CDR3 spans 15 amino acids. From germline, CDR1 is MGHDK and CDR2 SYGVNS. The CDR3 DNA is TGTGCCAGCGCTGGGGTGGGCCACAAAGGCACTGAAGCTTTCTTT. Its translation is CASAGVGHKGTEAFF.